Following are 4 T cell receptor beta chains from one sample sequenced in a study of Graves' ophthalmopathy and Graves' hyperthyroidism. Investigators amplified TCR beta CDR3 regions from RNA transcripts. First-round RT-PCR employed HTBI primers, with a second-round multiplex PCR after it. One entry per CDR3 protein, called by TCRdb with MiXCR from the multiplex PCR reads. Found here are 600,000 to 950,000 distinct CDR3 sequences, 40% of them singletons; the top ten hold 40% to 45%. Sequencing was carried out using peripheral blood. These receptors all come from an adult man with Graves' ophthalmopathy.

This clonotype showed up just a few times. J is TRBJ2-7 and V is TRBV7-9; the D gene could be TRBD1 or TRBD2 (5 bases each). V was cut by 5 bases and J by 3 bases, with 14 bases left in between. Germline V lookup: CDR1 SEHNR, CDR2 FQNEAQ (reference sequence). CDR3 length: 14 amino acids. The CDR3 sequence is CASSTGGTNYEQYF. The CDR3 coding sequence is TGTGCCAGCAGCACAGGTGGGACCAACTACGAGCAGTACTTC.

The chain recombines TRBV24-1 with TRBJ2-5; tentative D call: TRBD2 (5 bases). The DNA end is a closer match to TRBJ2-1, so the J assignment may be wrong. CDR3 length: 14 residues. Per germline, CDR1 KGHDR and CDR2 SFDVKD. CDR3 nucleotide sequence: TGTGCCACCAGTGACCCCGGAGGAGACAATGAGCAGTTCTTC. This translates into CATSDPGGDNEQFF.

The chain joins TRBV7-9 to TRBJ2-5; either TRBD1 or TRBD2 may fit D (7 bases each). Per germline, CDR1 SEHNR and CDR2 FQNEAQ (reference sequence). Trimming left V 4 bases short and J 9 bases short, with 24 bases between. This CDR3 has 16 amino acids. DNA of the CDR3: TGTGCCAGCAGCTCCCCCCGGCAGGGGGGAGGGCAGGCCCAGTACTTC. This translates into CASSSPRQGGGQAQYF.

This clonotype was counted only a few times. V usage is TRBV19 and J usage is TRBJ2-7; 8 nucleotides line up with TRBD1. CDR3 size: 15 residues. Trimming cost V 9 bases and J 7 bases; bases outside gene matches: 17. In germline, CDR1 is LNHDA, CDR2 SQIVND (reference sequence). The chain's CDR3 is CARPKRDRCLREQYF. Written as DNA, the CDR3 is TGTGCCAGACCCAAACGGGACAGGTGTTTGCGGGAGCAGTACTTC.